The clone carrying this TCR beta chain has only one observation. The data are from a study of CD8+CD57+ T cells in acquired aplastic anemia. Flow cytometry had shown expanded CD8+CD57+ cells in the patients chosen for sequencing. Each patient carried a diagnosis of severe acquired aplastic anemia. TCR beta VDJ combinations and CDR3 sequences were profiled from genomic DNA. TCRdb reanalysed the reads using MiXCR and keeps one entry per CDR3 protein. The sample carries approximately 250,000 distinct CDR3 sequences, 82% recorded once. The TCR was taken from a human donor with aplastic anemia. The material sequenced was sorted CD4+, CD8+, or CD8+CD57+ T cells (not recorded which) from PBMCs.

CDR3 sequence: CASSQEWINTEAFF. The CDR3, as DNA: TGTGCCAGCAGCCAAGAATGGATCAACACTGAAGCTTTCTTT. The chain joins TRBV11-1 to TRBJ1-1; no firm D call. The CDR3 spans 14 residues. Germline V CDR1 and CDR2: SGHAT, FQDESV (reference sequence). The germline V and J ends were trimmed by 5 bases and 2 bases, with 12 bases remaining between them.